The rows below give T cell receptor beta chains drawn from one sample of a study of T cell responses to AZD1222 COVID-19 vaccine. Data came from immunoSEQ multiplex PCR; TCRdb stores just in-frame clones and leaves some out. In the table there are approximately 110,000 clones, around 90% of which are singletons. The sample here was peripheral blood, taken on day 0 of MenACWY control vaccination. These TCRs come from an adult in good health. The CDR3 runs from the conserved cysteine through the conserved F or W. D genes are given only for firm matches.

>TRBJ2-7|TRBV27|TRBD2
CASSSLGEGYYEQYF
>TRBJ2-5|TRBV25-1|TRBD2
CATAPLSGAYQETQYF
>TRBJ2-5|TRBV6-2/TRBV6-3|TRBD2
CASSILAGEETQYF
>TRBJ2-1|TRBV29-1|-
CSVVGGVYNEQFF
>TRBJ1-2|TRBV29-1|-
CSGDTGAGGYTF
>TRBJ1-1|TRBV5-1|TRBD1
CASSRGTGDTEAFF
>TRBJ1-1|TRBV7-3|-
CASSLGVGNTEAFF
>TRBJ2-1|TRBV5-1|-
CASSLGSTYNEQFF
>TRBJ1-1|TRBV12-3/TRBV12-4|TRBD1
CASSLTGSEAFF
>TRBJ1-2|TRBV6-5|TRBD1
CASTDRGYSYGYTF
>TRBJ1-3|TRBV4-1|-
CASSQDGIGGGTIYF
>TRBJ1-4|TRBV24-1|-
CATSALGGSDEKLFF
>TRBJ1-1|TRBV4-2|-
CASKQGVNTEAFF
>TRBJ1-4|TRBV4-2|-
CASSPAGHQYEKLFF
>TRBJ1-2|TRBV4-2|-
CASSQDRQYGYTF
>TRBJ2-6|TRBV29-1|-
CSVDEGFSGANVLTF
>TRBJ2-4|TRBV4-3|-
CASSQDNRGLVNIQYF
>TRBJ2-3|TRBV28|-
CASSLYRGGPDTQYF
>TRBJ2-7|TRBV6-2/TRBV6-3|TRBD2
CASSYNMLAESYEQYF
>TRBJ1-6|TRBV7-2|-
CASSLSGAAGSPLHF
>TRBJ1-2|TRBV30|TRBD1
CAWREGGFGYTF